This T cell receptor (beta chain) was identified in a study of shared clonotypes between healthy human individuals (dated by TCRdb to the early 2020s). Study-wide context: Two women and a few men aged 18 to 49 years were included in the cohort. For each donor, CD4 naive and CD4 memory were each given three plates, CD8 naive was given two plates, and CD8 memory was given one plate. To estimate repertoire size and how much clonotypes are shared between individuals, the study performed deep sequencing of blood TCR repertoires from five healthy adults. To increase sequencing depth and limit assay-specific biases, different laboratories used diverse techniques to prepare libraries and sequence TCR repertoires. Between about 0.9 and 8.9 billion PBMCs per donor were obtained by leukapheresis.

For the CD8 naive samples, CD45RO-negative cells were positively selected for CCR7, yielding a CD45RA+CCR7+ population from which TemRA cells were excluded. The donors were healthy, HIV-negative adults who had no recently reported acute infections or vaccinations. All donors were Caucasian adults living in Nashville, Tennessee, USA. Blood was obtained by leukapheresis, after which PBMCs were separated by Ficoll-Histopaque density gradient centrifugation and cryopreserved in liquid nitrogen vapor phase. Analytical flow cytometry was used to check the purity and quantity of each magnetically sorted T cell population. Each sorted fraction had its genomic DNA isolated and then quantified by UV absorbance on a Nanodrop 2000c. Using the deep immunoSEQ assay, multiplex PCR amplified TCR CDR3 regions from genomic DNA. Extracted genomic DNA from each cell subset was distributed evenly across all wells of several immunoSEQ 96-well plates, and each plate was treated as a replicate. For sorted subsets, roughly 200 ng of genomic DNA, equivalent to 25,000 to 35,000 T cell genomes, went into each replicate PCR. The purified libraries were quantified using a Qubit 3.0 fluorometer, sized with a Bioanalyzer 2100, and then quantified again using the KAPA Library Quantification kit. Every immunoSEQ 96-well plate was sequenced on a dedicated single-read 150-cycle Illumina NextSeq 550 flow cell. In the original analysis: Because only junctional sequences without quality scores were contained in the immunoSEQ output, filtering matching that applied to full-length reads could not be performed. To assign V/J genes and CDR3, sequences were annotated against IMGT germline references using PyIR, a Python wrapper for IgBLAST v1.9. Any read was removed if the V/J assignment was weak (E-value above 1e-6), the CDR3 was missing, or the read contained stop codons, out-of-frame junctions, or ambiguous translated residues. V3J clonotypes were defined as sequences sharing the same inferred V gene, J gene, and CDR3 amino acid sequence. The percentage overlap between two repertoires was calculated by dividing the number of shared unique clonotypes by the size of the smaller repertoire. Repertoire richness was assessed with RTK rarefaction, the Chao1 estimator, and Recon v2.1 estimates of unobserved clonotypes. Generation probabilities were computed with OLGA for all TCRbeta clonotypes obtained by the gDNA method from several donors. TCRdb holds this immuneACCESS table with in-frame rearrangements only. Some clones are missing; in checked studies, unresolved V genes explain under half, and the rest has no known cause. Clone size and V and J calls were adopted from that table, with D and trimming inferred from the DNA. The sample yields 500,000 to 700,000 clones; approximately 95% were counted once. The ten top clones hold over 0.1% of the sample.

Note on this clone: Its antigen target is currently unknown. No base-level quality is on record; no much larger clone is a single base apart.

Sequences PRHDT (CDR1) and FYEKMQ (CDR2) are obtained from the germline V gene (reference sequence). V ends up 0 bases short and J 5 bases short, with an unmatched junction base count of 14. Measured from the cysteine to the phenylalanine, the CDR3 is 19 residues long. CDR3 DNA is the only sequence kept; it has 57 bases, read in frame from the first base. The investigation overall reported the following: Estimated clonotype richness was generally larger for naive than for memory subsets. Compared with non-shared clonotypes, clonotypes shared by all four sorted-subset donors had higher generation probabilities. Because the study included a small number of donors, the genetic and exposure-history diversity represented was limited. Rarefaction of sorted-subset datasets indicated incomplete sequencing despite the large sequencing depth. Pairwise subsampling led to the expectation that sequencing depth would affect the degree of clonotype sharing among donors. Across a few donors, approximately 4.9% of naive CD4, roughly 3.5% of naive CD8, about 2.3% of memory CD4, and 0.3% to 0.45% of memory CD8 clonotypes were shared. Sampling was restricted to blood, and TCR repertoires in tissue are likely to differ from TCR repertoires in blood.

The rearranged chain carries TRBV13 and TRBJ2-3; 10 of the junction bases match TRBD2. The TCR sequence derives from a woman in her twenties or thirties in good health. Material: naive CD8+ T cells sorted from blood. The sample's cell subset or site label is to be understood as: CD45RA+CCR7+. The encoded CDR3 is CASSLGLAGTPNTGDTQYF. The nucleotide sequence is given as TGTGCCAGCAGCTTAGGACTAGCGGGGACCCCTAACACAGGAGATACGCAGTATTTT.